The 25 T cell receptor beta chains below come from one sample, sequenced in a study of Ad26.COV2.S vaccination and SARS-CoV-2 variants. Repertoires were generated with immunoSEQ multiplex PCR, while TCRdb's copy carries only in-frame clones and drops some. Among about 410,000 clones listed, 70% to 90% were seen once. The treatment is: some 19 received Ad26.COV2.S at low or high dose, single or two shots; several received placebo; per-sample allocation not given. It was on day 63 after the first vaccine or placebo injection that samples were taken. The sequencing here drew on peripheral blood, taken in a trial of Ad26.COV2.S vaccine versus placebo. These receptors all come from a person between 18 and 59 years old who received the Ad26.COV2.S COVID-19 vaccine or a placebo.

The chain joins TRBV18 to TRBJ2-1, with 9 positions matching TRBD2. Germline CDR1 and CDR2: KGHSH and LQKENI. With V trimmed by 3 bases and J by 7 bases, 10 bases remained unmatched. The CDR3 covers 16 residues. In DNA, the CDR3 is TGTGCCAGCTCACCTCCTCTAGCGGGACAGACAAATGAGCAGTTCTTC. Protein sequence: CASSPPLAGQTNEQFF.

In its sample, this clone was seen once. The V and J genes are TRBV5-1 and TRBJ2-7; 9 bases line up with TRBD2. Germline trimming cut 4 bases from V and 5 bases from J; bases unmatched to any gene: 1. The V gene's germline CDR1 is SGHRS and CDR2 YFSETQ. The CDR3 extends over 12 amino acids. DNA of the CDR3: TGCGCCAGCAGCGCTAGCGGGAACGAGCAGTACTTC. It translates to CASSASGNEQYF.

The chain couples TRBV11-2 to TRBJ2-7; 7 nucleotides match TRBD2. Germline lookup yields CDR1 SGHAT and CDR2 FQNNGV. The trim removed 3 bases at V and 6 bases at J, leaving 8 bases unmatched. The CDR3 consists of 14 residues. CDR3 residues: CASSFGPGGGEQYF. DNA of the CDR3: TGTGCCAGCAGCTTTGGTCCTGGCGGGGGCGAGCAGTACTTC.

The chain couples TRBV4-3 to TRBJ2-3, with D possibly matching TRBD2 (6 bases). The germline V gene encodes CDR1 LGHNA and CDR2 YSLEER. This CDR3 spans 15 amino acids. Between the trimmed V and J ends, which lost 1 base and 4 bases, there was a span of 12 bases. The DNA of the CDR3 is TGCGCCAGCAGCCAAGGAGGCGCGGGATCAGATACGCAGTATTTT. Residues: CASSQGGAGSDTQYF.

This clone has a handful of counts. The rearrangement uses TRBV11-2 and TRBJ2-7, with 7 bases identical to TRBD2. The CDR3 is 14 residues long. With V trimmed by 3 bases and J by 4 bases, 6 bases remained unmatched. Germline-derived CDR1 and CDR2 are SGHAT and FQNNGV. As DNA, the CDR3 is TGTGCCAGCAGCTTTGACGGGAGGAAGTACGAGCAGTACTTC. Protein: CASSFDGRKYEQYF.

The gene calls are TRBV5-1 and TRBJ1-6; 7 bases are shared with TRBD1. The CDR3 extends over 15 amino acids. With V trimmed by 0 bases and J by 14 bases, 11 bases remained unmatched. In germline, CDR1 is SGHRS, CDR2 YFSETQ. CDR3 in amino acids: CASSLDGRGGGALHF. CDR3 nucleotides: TGCGCCAGCAGCTTGGACGGCAGGGGGGGCGGAGCCCTCCACTTT.

The chain combines TRBV6-5 with TRBJ1-6, with D hard to call. The CDR3 spans 14 residues. Trimming removed 2 bases from V and 9 bases from J, with 11 bases in between. The V gene's germline CDR1 is MNHEY and CDR2 SVGAGI. Here the CDR3 DNA reads TGTGCCAGCAGTTACAGTCCCTCAAGTTCACCCCTCCACTTT. This encodes CASSYSPSSSPLHF.

V is TRBV4-1 and J is TRBJ2-1, with 7 nucleotides matching TRBD2. Germline assignment: CDR1 MGHRA and CDR2 YSYEKL. V trimming: 4 bases; J trimming: 4 bases; junction bases outside the gene matches: 10. The CDR3 contains 16 residues. CDR3 nucleotide sequence: TGCGCCAGCAGCCGAACCGAAACGGGAGGTTACAATGAGCAGTTCTTC. This codes for CASSRTETGGYNEQFF.

Only one count was recorded for this clone. This chain joins TRBV29-1 and TRBJ1-4; tentative D call: TRBD1 (5 bases). V lost 3 bases and J 10 bases, leaving 12 bases between the germline ends. CDR3 length equals 12 residues. Germline-derived CDR1 and CDR2 are SQVTM and ANQGSEA. The CDR3 DNA reads as TGCAGCGTTGATGTCGGGGGAGGAAAACTGTTTTTT. Protein sequence: CSVDVGGGKLFF.

About this clone: The sample has other DNA sequences that encode this CDR3 too. The chain is built from TRBV15 and TRBJ2-6; D call uncertain. The CDR3 covers 15 residues. Trimming removed 0 bases at V and 1 base at J, with 4 bases between. The germline CDR1 and CDR2 sequences are LNHNV and YYDKDF (reference sequence). This chain's CDR3 is CATSRDRSGANVLTF. As DNA, the CDR3 is TGTGCCACCAGCAGAGATAGGTCTGGGGCCAACGTCCTGACTTTC.

The CDR3 DNA sequence: TGCAGCGCCGGGACAGGGAACACCATATATTTT. It yields the protein CSAGTGNTIYF. V gene TRBV29-1 combines with J gene TRBJ1-3; 9 bases line up with TRBD1. Trimming took 7 bases from V and 7 from J; bases not matched to a gene: 2. Germline values: CDR1 SQVTM, CDR2 ANQGSEA. CDR3 length: 11 amino acids.

The chain combines TRBV5-6 with TRBJ2-1; 10 nucleotides align to TRBD2. Germline V gene sequence: CDR1 SGHDT, CDR2 YYEEEE. The CDR3 loop spans 16 amino acids. Trimming at V came to 1 base and at J to 6 bases, leaving 7 bases not matched to a gene. The CDR3 reads CASSLSFTSGANEQFF. In DNA, the CDR3 is TGTGCCAGCAGCTTGTCGTTCACTAGCGGGGCCAATGAGCAGTTCTTC.

This clone was detected only once. J is TRBJ2-1 and V is TRBV5-1, with TRBD1 matching over 7 bases. CDR3 length: 14 amino acids. Germline assignment: CDR1 SGHRS and CDR2 YFSETQ. V lost 4 bases and J lost 15; bases outside the gene matches: 16. Here the CDR3 DNA reads TGCGCCAGCAGCGTTGATTTGGAGCGGCCAGGGGGGTTCTTC. Translating gives CASSVDLERPGGFF.

A few counts support this clone. For the CDR3, the DNA is TGTGCCAGCACCCTCCGCTACGATAGCAATCAGCCCCAGCATTTT. It translates to CASTLRYDSNQPQHF. The rearrangement links TRBV27 to TRBJ1-5; D ambiguous. The CDR3 has 15 amino acids. CDR1 is MNHEY, CDR2 SMNVEV, per germline (reference sequence). V lost 7 bases and J lost 0, with 13 bases in between.

V usage is TRBV5-1 and J usage is TRBJ2-2; 7 bases line up with TRBD1. CDR3 length: 16 residues. Trimming took 4 bases from V and 2 from J; bases not matched to a gene: 8. CDR1 SGHRS and CDR2 YFSETQ come from the germline V gene. Written as DNA, the CDR3 is TGCGCCAGCAGCCCGACGGGACAGCAAAACACCGGGGAGCTGTTTTTT. Its translation is CASSPTGQQNTGELFF.

The chain joins TRBV6-5 to TRBJ1-5; no clear D gene. From germline, CDR1 is MNHEY and CDR2 SVGAGI. Deletions cut 8 bases from V and 3 bases from J, with 8 bases between. The CDR3 is made up of 12 amino acids. CDR3 sequence: CASSGLNQPQHF. DNA for the CDR3: TGTGCCAGCTCGGGTCTCAATCAGCCCCAGCATTTT.

The gene calls are TRBV29-1 and TRBJ1-2, with a tentative D call TRBD1 (6 bases). Germline V gives CDR1 SQVTM, CDR2 ANQGSEA. Trimming took 6 bases from V and 2 from J, leaving 10 bases between them. This CDR3 comprises 12 residues. CDR3 bases: TGCAGCGTACAGGGAGAAAACTATGGCTACACCTTC. Translated, it gives CSVQGENYGYTF.

The V and J genes are TRBV25-1 and TRBJ2-1; 8 nucleotides align to TRBD2. Germline V gene lookup returns CDR1 MGHDK and CDR2 SYGVNS. This CDR3 has 16 residues. V was pared by 4 bases and J by 7 bases, with 12 bases of the junction left unmatched. The CDR3 coding sequence is TGTGCCAGCAGTGGGGTCGGCGGGAGGCGGCAGAATGAGCAGTTCTTC. It codes for CASSGVGGRRQNEQFF.

This sequence joins TRBV10-3 and TRBJ2-7; 10 bases are a match to TRBD1. This CDR3 spans 14 amino acids. The ends lost 8 bases at V and 9 bases at J; junction bases unmatched: 13. Germline CDR1 and CDR2: ENHRY and SYGVKD. The CDR3 coding sequence is TGTGCCATCGCCGGGACAGGGGCCCCCGACCGGCAGTACTTC. This encodes CAIAGTGAPDRQYF.

The rearrangement uses TRBV15 and TRBJ2-4, with 8 nucleotides matching TRBD2. Germline-derived CDR1 and CDR2 are LNHNV and YYDKDF (reference sequence). There are 17 residues in the CDR3. V gave up 1 base and J gave up 0 bases; unmatched junction bases: 5. This chain's CDR3 is CATSRVNSGIAKNIQYF. For the CDR3, the DNA is TGTGCCACCAGCAGAGTTAATAGCGGGATAGCCAAAAACATTCAGTACTTC.

This clone was picked up one time. The chain carries TRBV5-1 and TRBJ2-1; D is perhaps TRBD1 or TRBD2 (6 bases each). Germline CDR1 and CDR2: SGHRS and YFSETQ. V gave up 5 bases and J gave up 5 bases, with 26 bases separating them. There are 18 residues in the CDR3. The CDR3 sequence: CASRPWYRVGGLNNEQFF. In DNA, the CDR3 is TGCGCCAGCAGACCTTGGTACAGGGTGGGAGGCTTAAACAATGAGCAGTTCTTC. Full variable domain (rest looked up from reference TRBV5-1 and TRBJ2-1): KAGVTQTPRYLIKTRGQQVTLSCSPISGHRSVSWYQQTPGQGLQFLFEYFSETQRNKGNFPGRFSGRQFSNSRSEMNVSTLELGDSALYLCASRPWYRVGGLNNEQFFGPGTRLTVL.

This clone showed up just once. This chain uses TRBV6-5 with TRBJ2-2, with D possibly matching TRBD1 (6 bases). The CDR3 extends over 15 amino acids. V was cut by 0 bases and J by 3 bases, with 8 bases left in between. Germline CDR1 MNHEY, CDR2 SVGAGI. The CDR3 DNA reads as TGTGCCAGCAGTTACTCGAACAGGGACACCGGGGAGCTGTTTTTT. This codes for CASSYSNRDTGELFF.

This clone was observed a few times. This chain joins TRBV7-6 and TRBJ2-1, with a possible D match to TRBD2 (5 bases). In germline, CDR1 is SGHVS, CDR2 FNYEAQ. V dropped 2 bases and J dropped 8 bases, with 13 bases sitting between them. This CDR3 has 14 amino acids. In DNA form, the CDR3 reads TGTGCCAGCAGCTTACAAGGGAGTGGTGATGAGCAGTTCTTC. This sequence encodes CASSLQGSGDEQFF.

The chain links TRBV5-8 to TRBJ1-4, with a weak D call TRBD1 (6 bases). The V gene's germline CDR1 is SGHTS and CDR2 YDEGEE. The CDR3 has 16 residues. With 6 bases removed from V and 7 bases from J, the gap between germline ends came to 22 bases. This CDR3 is CASTRGQGSRGEKLFF. The CDR3 coding sequence is TGTGCCAGCACCAGGGGCCAGGGCTCTAGAGGTGAAAAACTGTTTTTT.

The chain combines TRBV30 with TRBJ2-1; the match to TRBD2 covers 7 bases. The trim removed 0 bases at V and 3 bases at J, leaving 8 bases unmatched. The CDR3 runs to 16 residues. Germline CDR1 GTSNPN, CDR2 SVGIG (reference sequence). The CDR3 coding sequence is TGTGCCTGGAGTGTAGGTATGGCTAGCGGCTACAATGAGCAGTTCTTC. Translating it yields CAWSVGMASGYNEQFF.